This entry lists 18 T cell receptor beta chains sequenced from one sample in a study of T cell repertoires in cytomegalovirus infection. TCRdb reprocessed the reads via MiXCR and lists one record per CDR3 protein. The table shows over 90,000 distinct CDR3 sequences, with more than 15% occurring only once. Material: PBMCs. The receptor set was obtained from a human donor in good health (CMV status not recorded). Some clones in this sample may be carry-over from other donors' samples.

The rearrangement joins TRBV4-1 to TRBJ1-1; D gene unclear. The V gene lost 3 bases and the J gene lost 1 base, with 9 bases spanning the gap. Germline V gene lookup returns CDR1 MGHRA and CDR2 YSYEKL. The CDR3 contains 14 residues. CDR3 bases: TGCGCCAGCAGCCACCTCCGGGGGAACACTGAAGCTTTCTTT. Translating gives CASSHLRGNTEAFF.

This clonotype appeared a single time. The chain joins TRBV6-2 or TRBV6-3 to TRBJ1-1; the match to TRBD1 covers 7 bases. CDR3 length equals 14 residues. J gave up 4 bases and V 2 bases, and 4 bases lay outside the gene matches. Germline loops: CDR1 MNHEY, CDR2 SVGEGT. The CDR3 loop is CASSYDRVSTEAFF. Here the CDR3 DNA reads TGTGCCAGCAGTTACGACAGGGTGAGCACTGAAGCTTTCTTT.

The genes are TRBV25-1 and TRBJ2-6; the match to TRBD2 covers 7 bases. The CDR3 spans 18 residues. V lost 11 bases, J lost 4 bases, and 20 bases stayed unmatched. Germline CDR1 MGHDK, CDR2 SYGVNS. The CDR3 reads CAHPPSSGLPLGANVLTF. CDR3 nucleotide sequence: TGTGCCCACCCCCCCTCTAGCGGACTCCCTCTGGGGGCCAACGTCCTGACTTTC.

The chain carries TRBV6-5 and TRBJ1-1, with D possibly matching TRBD1 (6 bases). CDR1 MNHEY and CDR2 SVGAGI come from the germline V gene. V was clipped by 4 bases and J by 2 bases, with 17 bases between them. The CDR3 runs 16 residues. This chain's CDR3 is CASSWGGRGGNTEAFF. DNA for the CDR3: TGTGCCAGCAGTTGGGGGGGGCGAGGGGGTAACACTGAAGCTTTCTTT.

The V call is TRBV10-3, the J call TRBJ2-1; D is uncertain. Looked up from germline, CDR1 is ENHRY and CDR2 is SYGVKD. This CDR3 is built from 12 residues. The V and J ends lost 5 bases and 3 bases respectively, with 5 bases between them. The CDR3 DNA follows: TGTGCCATCAGTCTGGACTACAATGAGCAGTTCTTC. Amino acid sequence: CAISLDYNEQFF.

This chain joins TRBV7-9 and TRBJ1-6; D not certain. V shed 5 bases and J shed 7 bases, with 15 bases lying between them. The germline V gene encodes CDR1 SEHNR and CDR2 FQNEAQ (reference sequence). CDR3 length: 15 amino acids. The CDR3 bases are TGTGCCAGCAGCCCAGCCTGGACTGGAAATTCACCCCTCCACTTT. This sequence encodes CASSPAWTGNSPLHF.

The chain links TRBV20-1 to TRBJ2-1; D may be TRBD2 (6 bases). With 5 bases removed from V and 7 bases from J, the gap between germline ends came to 12 bases. Germline V lookup: CDR1 DFQATT, CDR2 SNEGSKA (reference sequence). This CDR3 is 12 amino acids long. CDR3 coding DNA: TGCAGTGCTGGCCAGACTAGTAATGAGCAGTTCTTC. Amino acid sequence: CSAGQTSNEQFF.

At least ten counts were recorded for this clonotype. This chain uses TRBV7-9 with TRBJ1-5, with D possibly matching TRBD1 (6 bases). The germline V and J ends were trimmed by 2 bases and 7 bases, with 12 bases remaining between them. Germline CDR1 is SEHNR and CDR2 is FQNEAQ (reference sequence). CDR3 length equals 14 residues. The CDR3 DNA sequence: TGTGCCAGCAGCTTAACGGAGCAGGGGCAGCCCCAGCATTTT. Translated, it gives CASSLTEQGQPQHF.

CDR3 DNA: TGTGCCAGCAGTTACAGGGGGCGCGTGAACACTGAAGCTTTCTTT. The encoded protein is CASSYRGRVNTEAFF. The chain has TRBV6-2 or TRBV6-3 and TRBJ1-1; 7 bases map to TRBD1. The V gene end was trimmed by 2 bases and the J gene end by 0 bases; junction bases not matched to a gene: 3. Germline V gene data show CDR1 as MNHEY and CDR2 as SVGEGT. The CDR3 length is 15 residues.

This chain connects TRBV10-3 to TRBJ1-2, with 7 positions matching TRBD1. Germline V CDR1 and CDR2: ENHRY, SYGVKD. CDR3 length: 15 amino acids. The V and J ends lost 6 bases and 0 bases, in that order; junction bases with no gene match: 7. The CDR3 spells CAISDRATANYGYTF. The DNA of the CDR3 is TGTGCCATCAGCGACAGGGCTACTGCTAACTATGGCTACACCTTC.

This clonotype has at least ten counts. The chain joins TRBV7-2 to TRBJ1-1, with unresolved D. CDR1 and CDR2 (germline): SGHTA, FQGNSA. This CDR3 contains 13 residues. V lost 7 bases and J lost 5, with 14 bases in between. This CDR3 is CASTPYARTEAFF. For the CDR3, the DNA is TGTGCCAGCACCCCCTATGCCAGGACTGAAGCTTTCTTT.

This clonotype showed up many times. The chain links TRBV2 to TRBJ1-5; D call uncertain. The CDR3 has 14 residues. V was clipped by 7 bases and J by 0 bases, with 10 bases between them. Germline V gene data show CDR1 as SNHLY and CDR2 as FYNNEI. CDR3 sequence reads: CASNENYSNQPQHF. CDR3 nucleotides: TGTGCCAGCAATGAGAACTATAGCAATCAGCCCCAGCATTTT.

Turning to this clonotype: A much larger clone sits a single nucleotide away, making a read error possible. The chain recombines TRBV7-2 with TRBJ1-2; 7 bases are a match to TRBD1. From germline, CDR1 is SGHTA and CDR2 FQGNSA. Trimming cost V 5 bases and J 7 bases; bases outside gene matches: 10. This CDR3 contains 14 residues. The CDR3 sequence: CASSEGGPLLGYTF. The CDR3 nucleotides are TGTGCCAGCAGCGAAGGGGGCCCCCTCCTTGGCTACACCTTC.

This clonotype was picked up many times. The chain joins TRBV12-3 or TRBV12-4 to TRBJ1-4; 7 bases align to TRBD1. The CDR3 covers 13 residues. V lost 5 bases, J lost 5 bases, and 2 bases stayed unmatched. The CDR3 protein is CASSLQGNEKLFF. Written as DNA, the CDR3 is TGTGCCAGCAGTCTACAGGGGAATGAAAAACTGTTTTTT.

This clonotype appeared many times. CDR3 residues: CASSVQDTQYF. CDR3 in DNA: TGTGCCAGCAGCGTACAGGATACGCAGTATTTT. V and J are TRBV7-2 and TRBJ2-3; D is uncertain. The germline CDR1 and CDR2 sequences are SGHTA and FQGNSA. V dropped 5 bases and J dropped 6 bases, with 6 bases sitting between them. The CDR3 is 11 residues long.

This clonotype has a count of ten or more. This rearrangement joins TRBV7-2 to TRBJ2-7; no reliable D call. The CDR3 spans 13 residues. Germline-derived CDR1 and CDR2 are SGHTA and FQGNSA. V lost 4 bases and J lost 4, with 11 bases in between. Here the CDR3 reads CASSSATTYEQYF. CDR3 DNA: TGTGCCAGCAGCTCAGCCACTACATACGAGCAGTACTTC.

This clonotype appeared many times. This chain connects TRBV7-2 to TRBJ1-4; no firm D call. Trimming took 1 base from V and 4 from J, leaving 7 bases between them. CDR1 SGHTA and CDR2 FQGNSA come from the germline V gene. CDR3 length equals 14 residues. CDR3 nucleotides: TGTGCCAGCAGCTTAGATCTGGGTAATGAAAAACTGTTTTTT. Its translation is CASSLDLGNEKLFF.

This clonotype was recorded at least ten times. V and J are TRBV7-3 and TRBJ2-1, with TRBD2 matching over 10 bases. Trimming removed 2 bases from V and 10 bases from J; junction bases left unmatched: 11. The CDR3 has 16 residues. Germline V CDR1 and CDR2: SGHTA, FQGTGA. The CDR3 DNA is TGTGCCAGCAGCTTAGGTCAAAGCGGGGGGGCGAACGAGCAGTTCTTC. Amino acid sequence: CASSLGQSGGANEQFF. Full variable domain (rest looked up from reference TRBV7-3 and TRBJ2-1): GAGVSQTPSNKVTEKGKYVELRCDPISGHTALYWYRQSLGQGPEFLIYFQGTGAADDSGLPNDRFFAVRPEGSVSTLKIQRTERGDSAVYLCASSLGQSGGANEQFFGPGTRLTVL.